This T cell receptor (beta chain) derives from a study of regulatory T cells in long-lasting Graves disease. The sample's time point: newly diagnosed GD, antithyroid drugs for less than 3 months. PBMC-extracted RNA yielded the TCR library. The authors built TCR beta libraries using iRepertoire HTBI primers and Arm-PCR of CDR3 regions. From the multiplex PCR reads, TCRdb called clonotypes with MiXCR, one entry per CDR3 protein. The sample holds about 330,000 distinct CDR3 sequences; 15% to 20% are singletons and the top ten take over 20%. This clonotype appeared many times. This sample also appeared in a second study, on T cells in Graves' hyperthyroidism and ophthalmopathy.

The clonotype was recovered from a woman under 30 with Graves disease. Sequencing was performed on peripheral blood mononuclear cells (PBMCs), taken at new diagnosis, from a patient treated with antithyroid drugs.

Written as DNA, the CDR3 is TGCGCCAGCAGCATGGAGGAGACCCAGTACTTC. Encoded protein: CASSMEETQYF. This rearrangement joins TRBV5-1 to TRBJ2-5; D is ambiguous. With 4 bases removed from V and 5 bases from J, the gap between germline ends came to 6 bases. The CDR3 is made up of 11 amino acids. Germline CDR1 and CDR2: SGHRS and YFSETQ.